The rows below give T cell receptor beta chains drawn from one sample of a study of TIL therapy for anti-PD-1-resistant metastatic lung cancer. Method: immunoSEQ multiplex PCR; TCRdb's copy keeps in-frame clones and lacks some. The data contain 55,000 to 60,000 clones, around 79% of them seen just once; the ten biggest clones take up less than 2%. This material consisted of blood, taken at baseline. Receptors were obtained from a person aged 25 to 80 with non-small cell lung cancer. Both conserved end residues are part of each CDR3. The D gene is left open where the match is weak. Expanded clones get a size class; other rows say once, few or many, or leave the size out.

V	size	D	J	DNA	CDR3
TRBV6-1	.	.	TRBJ2-7	TGTGCCAGCAGTGAAGGGGGCAGGGTGGACGAGCAGTACTTC	CASSEGGRVDEQYF
TRBV12-5	.	.	TRBJ1-1	TGTGCTAGTGGGCAAACAGGGATAACTGAAGCTTTCTTT	CASGQTGITEAFF
TRBV7-9	.	TRBD2	TRBJ2-7	TGTGCCAGCGCCTTCGGACAGGGGGAGACTAGCGGGAGTTACGAGCAGTACTTC	CASAFGQGETSGSYEQYF
TRBV2	once	.	TRBJ2-7	TGTGCCAGCAGCCCTAGCGAACTCCACGAGCAGTACTTC	CASSPSELHEQYF
TRBV19	once	.	TRBJ2-6	TGTGCCAGTAGTTTAAGAGCTGGGGCCAACGTCCTGACTTTC	CASSLRAGANVLTF
TRBV7-2	.	.	TRBJ1-1	TGTGCCAGCAGCTCCGGCCTATATCAGAACACTGAAGCTTTCTTT	CASSSGLYQNTEAFF
TRBV5-4	few	TRBD1	TRBJ1-4	TGTGCCAGCAGTCGACAGGGGAGTAGTGAAAAACTGTTTTTT	CASSRQGSSEKLFF
TRBV7-7	few	.	TRBJ2-7	TGTGCTAGCAGCTTAGCGTTTGGGCAGGACTCCTACGAGCAGTACTTC	CASSLAFGQDSYEQYF
TRBV11-2	few	.	TRBJ1-3	TGTGCCAGCAGTCCCGGTTCTGGAGGCACCATATATTTT	CASSPGSGGTIYF
TRBV5-1	.	.	TRBJ2-5	TGCGCCAGCAGGAGAGACCGCGGGGAGACCCAGTACTTC	CASRRDRGETQYF
TRBV7-2	.	TRBD1	TRBJ2-2	TGTGCCAGCAGCTGGGACAGGATGAACACCGGGGAGCTGTTTTTT	CASSWDRMNTGELFF
TRBV19	.	TRBD1	TRBJ2-7	TGTGCCAGTAGTATCGGGACAGGGGCCTACGAGCAGTACTTC	CASSIGTGAYEQYF
TRBV5-1	.	TRBD2	TRBJ2-2	TGCGCCAGCAGCCACCGGACTAGCGCCACGAACACCGGGGAGCTGTTTTTT	CASSHRTSATNTGELFF
TRBV6-6	once	.	TRBJ1-1	TGTGCCAGCAGTCTAGGTGTCACTGAAGCTTTCTTT	CASSLGVTEAFF
TRBV2	.	TRBD1	TRBJ1-1	TGTGCCAGCAGGACAGGGCCCCATCGTATGAACACTGAAGCTTTCTTT	CASRTGPHRMNTEAFF
TRBV2	.	TRBD1	TRBJ1-6	TGTGCCAGCGGTTTCGAGACAGGGGATTCACCCCTCCACTTT	CASGFETGDSPLHF
TRBV27	.	TRBD2	TRBJ2-2	TGTGCCAGCAGTTTCGGGACTAGCTGGACCGGGGAGCTGTTTTTT	CASSFGTSWTGELFF